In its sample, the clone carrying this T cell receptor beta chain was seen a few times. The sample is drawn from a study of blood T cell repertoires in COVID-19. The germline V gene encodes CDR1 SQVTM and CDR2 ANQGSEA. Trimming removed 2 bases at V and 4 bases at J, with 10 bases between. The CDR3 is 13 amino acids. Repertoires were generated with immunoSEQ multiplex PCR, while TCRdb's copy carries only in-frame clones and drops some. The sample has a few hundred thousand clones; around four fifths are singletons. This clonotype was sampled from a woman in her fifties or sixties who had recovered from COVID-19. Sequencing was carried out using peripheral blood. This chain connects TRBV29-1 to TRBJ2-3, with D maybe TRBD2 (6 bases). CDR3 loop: CSVETGVADTQYF. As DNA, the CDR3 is TGCAGCGTTGAAACGGGAGTAGCAGATACGCAGTATTTT.